This T cell receptor (beta chain) was recorded in a study of untreated major depressive disorder. Overall study findings and caveats: CD4+ T cells from depressed patients used TRBV05-01 (Vbeta 5.1) more often than controls.

Assay: immunoSEQ multiplex PCR; the TCRdb copy retains only in-frame clones and omits some. The sample records 10,000 to 15,000 clones, 92% being singletons. Germline V gives CDR1 KGHSH, CDR2 LQKENI. With 3 bases removed from V and 0 bases from J, the gap between germline ends came to 8 bases. This CDR3 has 14 amino acids. With respect to this clone: Antigen: not known.

The donors were all European-descended. This receptor was identified in a man between 25 and 39 years old with major depressive disorder. Material: CD4+ T cells from PBMCs. The J gene is TRBJ1-2, the V gene TRBV18; D unclear. The CDR3 sequence: CASSPSKANYGYTF. Here the CDR3 DNA reads TGTGCCAGCTCACCGAGTAAGGCTAACTATGGCTACACCTTC.